One and the same sample provided the 21 T cell receptor beta chains below, sequenced in a study of shared clonotypes between healthy human individuals. Profiled with immunoSEQ multiplex PCR; TCRdb holds only in-frame clones, not every one. The data show roughly 2.5 million clones, with about 92% seen just once and around 0.14% held by the top ten. The material sequenced was naive CD4+ T cells sorted from blood. Sample subset: CD45RA+ positively selected. The receptors derive from a man younger than 35 in good health.

The chain couples TRBV5-4 to TRBJ1-1; D not resolved. V was trimmed by 6 bases and J by 3 bases, leaving 15 bases between them. The CDR3 has 14 residues. Germline CDR1 and CDR2: SGHNT and YYREEE (reference sequence). The CDR3 region has the DNA TGTGCCAGCACCCGAGCCCTGGGCGACACTGAAGCTTTCTTT. Translated: CASTRALGDTEAFF.

This chain uses TRBV25-1 with TRBJ2-2, with 9 bases aligning to TRBD1. The CDR3 runs 15 residues. Germline-derived CDR1 and CDR2 are MGHDK and SYGVNS. The V and J ends lost 7 bases and 6 bases, in that order; junction bases with no gene match: 9. DNA of the CDR3: TGTGCCAGCAATCCTAGGACAGGGGCGGCCGGGGAGCTGTTTTTT. Residues: CASNPRTGAAGELFF.

The V and J genes are TRBV5-1 and TRBJ2-7, with D possibly called TRBD1 or TRBD2 (5 bases each). V lost 5 bases and J lost 0, with 9 bases in between. The CDR3 contains 13 residues. Germline V lookup: CDR1 SGHRS, CDR2 YFSETQ. CDR3 in amino acids: CASRPGTSYEQYF. The CDR3 DNA reads as TGCGCCAGCAGACCCGGGACCTCCTACGAGCAGTACTTC.

On this clone itself: The same CDR3 arises from other DNA sequences in this sample as well. This chain links TRBV6-5 with TRBJ1-1, with a weak D call TRBD1 (5 bases). The CDR3 is 13 residues long. Germline values: CDR1 MNHEY, CDR2 SVGAGI. Trimming removed 5 bases at V and 3 bases at J, with 10 bases between. The DNA for the CDR3 is TGTGCCAGCAGTCGGGGGAGAGACACTGAAGCTTTCTTT. Its translation: CASSRGRDTEAFF.

V usage is TRBV25-1 and J usage is TRBJ1-2; no firm D call. Trimming removed 4 bases at V and 7 bases at J, with 13 bases between. The CDR3 sequence is 13 residues long. Germline-derived CDR1 and CDR2 are MGHDK and SYGVNS. Here the CDR3 DNA reads TGTGCCAGCAGTGTAAGTGGCGCCCCTGGCTACACCTTC. It specifies CASSVSGAPGYTF.

CDR3 bases: TGTGCCAGCAGCCGGGACAGGGTGAGCACTGAAGCTTTCTTT. The encoded protein is CASSRDRVSTEAFF. The rearrangement joins TRBV5-4 to TRBJ1-1; 9 bases are a match to TRBD1. This CDR3 comprises 14 residues. V trimming: 4 bases; J trimming: 4 bases; junction bases outside the gene matches: 5. Germline V lookup: CDR1 SGHNT, CDR2 YYREEE (reference sequence).

The chain employs TRBV27 and TRBJ2-7; D possibly matches TRBD1 or TRBD2 (6 bases each). Trimming removed 2 bases from V and 5 bases from J, with 16 bases in between. Germline V gives CDR1 MNHEY, CDR2 SMNVEV (reference sequence). This CDR3 contains 15 residues. The CDR3 loop reads CASSLPRGGSHEQYF. CDR3 in DNA: TGTGCCAGCAGTTTACCCAGGGGAGGTAGCCACGAGCAGTACTTC.

The chain carries TRBV21-1 and TRBJ1-1. TRBV21-1 has pseudogene status. CDR3 length: 13 amino acids. The chain's CDR3 is CASSPIGNTEAFF. CDR3 bases: TGTGCCAGCAGCCCTATCGGCAACACTGAAGCTTTCTTT.

This clone was detected once. The CDR3 nucleotides read TGCAGCGTTGATCGCGGGGACACCTTC. Amino acid sequence: CSVDRGDTF. The rearrangement joins TRBV29-1 to TRBJ1-2; no firm D call. Germline V gives CDR1 SQVTM, CDR2 ANQGSEA. The CDR3 length is 9 residues. The V gene lost 3 bases and the J gene lost 12 bases, with 8 bases spanning the gap.

In the case of this clone: The same CDR3 is also encoded by other DNA sequences in this sample. This chain connects TRBV5-4 to TRBJ2-5; D may be TRBD2 (5 bases). CDR1 and CDR2 (germline): SGHNT, YYREEE (reference sequence). Deletions cut 4 bases from V and 2 bases from J, with 12 bases between. The CDR3 has 14 amino acids. The CDR3, as DNA: TGTGCCAGCAGCCCCGGACTTGCGCAAGAGACCCAGTACTTC. Its translation is CASSPGLAQETQYF.

This chain connects TRBV25-1 to TRBJ2-7; 13 bases align to TRBD2. The CDR3 contains 17 residues. CDR1 is MGHDK and CDR2 is SYGVNS in the germline V gene. V lost 2 bases and J lost 0; bases outside the gene matches: 4. CDR3 residues: CASSEELAGGPSYEQYF. The CDR3 DNA reads as TGTGCCAGCAGTGAAGAACTAGCGGGAGGGCCCTCCTACGAGCAGTACTTC.

The J gene is TRBJ2-5, the V gene TRBV5-6, with 14 nucleotides matching TRBD2. The CDR3 sequence is 17 residues long. V dropped 4 bases and J dropped 0; count of bases not matched to a gene: 5. Germline CDR1 reads SGHDT; CDR2 reads YYEEEE. The chain's CDR3 is CASSIRLAGGYQETQYF. The CDR3 DNA is TGTGCCAGCAGCATTAGACTAGCGGGAGGGTACCAAGAGACCCAGTACTTC.

V is TRBV5-6 and J is TRBJ2-3; D possibly corresponds to TRBD1 (6 bases). Looked up from germline, CDR1 is SGHDT and CDR2 is YYEEEE. The CDR3 consists of 16 residues. Trimming took 1 base from V and 6 from J, leaving 18 bases between them. The CDR3 nucleotides are TGTGCCAGCAGCTTGAACAGGGTTCCTCCACGCGATACGCAGTATTTT. Translation: CASSLNRVPPRDTQYF.

The V and J genes are TRBV5-1 and TRBJ2-5; 8 nucleotides match TRBD1. V gave up 0 bases and J gave up 5 bases; unmatched junction bases: 12. CDR1 and CDR2 from the germline V gene are SGHRS and YFSETQ. The CDR3 contains 17 residues. The CDR3 reads CASSLESAGGKAETQYF. The DNA of the CDR3 is TGCGCCAGCAGCTTGGAATCTGCAGGGGGCAAGGCGGAGACCCAGTACTTC. The whole variable domain, remainder taken from reference TRBV5-1 and TRBJ2-5, is KAGVTQTPRYLIKTRGQQVTLSCSPISGHRSVSWYQQTPGQGLQFLFEYFSETQRNKGNFPGRFSGRQFSNSRSEMNVSTLELGDSALYLCASSLESAGGKAETQYFGPGTRLLVL.

J is TRBJ2-1 and V is TRBV18, with 12 nucleotides matching TRBD2. CDR3 length: 15 amino acids. With V trimmed by 4 bases and J by 8 bases, 6 bases remained unmatched. CDR1 is KGHSH and CDR2 is LQKENI in the germline V gene. This chain's CDR3 is CASSLLAGGLYEQFF. CDR3 nucleotide sequence: TGTGCCAGCTCACTTCTAGCGGGGGGGCTCTATGAGCAGTTCTTC.

This clone has just one count. The J gene is TRBJ1-6, the V gene TRBV27; possible D gene TRBD1, 5 bases. Trimming took 7 bases from V and 7 from J, leaving 14 bases between them. The CDR3 has 14 residues. The V gene's germline CDR1 is MNHEY and CDR2 SMNVEV (reference sequence). The CDR3 protein is CASTDFQGNSPLHF. The CDR3 coding sequence is TGTGCCAGCACCGATTTTCAGGGCAATTCACCCCTCCACTTT.

This rearrangement joins TRBV4-1 to TRBJ2-2; 7 positions agree with TRBD1. Germline CDR1 reads MGHRA; CDR2 reads YSYEKL. The CDR3 runs to 17 residues. V lost 0 bases to trimming and J lost 2 bases; unmatched junction nucleotides: 6. For the CDR3, the DNA is TGCGCCAGCAGCCAAGATGAGGCAGGGGGAAACACCGGGGAGCTGTTTTTT. Protein sequence: CASSQDEAGGNTGELFF.

The chain is built from TRBV4-1 and TRBJ2-7; D gene ambiguous. CDR1 MGHRA and CDR2 YSYEKL come from the germline V gene. CDR3 length equals 16 residues. Trimming pared 3 bases from V and 0 bases from J, leaving 15 bases between. CDR3 bases: TGCGCCAGCAGCCAGGGATTGACACTTAGCTCCTACGAGCAGTACTTC. This translates into CASSQGLTLSSYEQYF.

This rearrangement joins TRBV2 to TRBJ2-7, with D possibly matching TRBD1 (6 bases). V was shortened by 3 bases and J by 4 bases, with 16 bases between the two germline ends. Germline V CDR1 and CDR2: SNHLY, FYNNEI. The CDR3 length is 15 residues. CDR3 bases: TGTGCCAGCAGTGAGGGGGCAGGGCTAGGGTACGAGCAGTACTTC. Protein: CASSEGAGLGYEQYF.

J is TRBJ2-5 and V is TRBV10-2, with TRBD1 identical over 10 bases. Trimming cost V 6 bases and J 4 bases; bases outside gene matches: 8. This CDR3 spans 15 amino acids. Germline values: CDR1 WSHSY, CDR2 SAAADI. The chain's CDR3 is CASSGGDRGVETQYF. The CDR3 bases are TGCGCCAGCAGCGGGGGGGACAGGGGTGTAGAGACCCAGTACTTC.

This chain connects TRBV5-1 to TRBJ2-2; TRBD2 matches 10 bases. Germline trimming cut 4 bases from V and 6 bases from J; bases unmatched to any gene: 6. Per germline, CDR1 SGHRS and CDR2 YFSETQ. The CDR3 length is 15 residues. This chain's CDR3 is CASSLTSGVAGELFF. The CDR3 DNA follows: TGCGCCAGCAGCCTTACTAGCGGGGTCGCCGGGGAGCTGTTTTTT.